The source of this T cell receptor (beta chain) is a study of Ad26.COV2.S vaccination and SARS-CoV-2 variants. About the study: It was the COV1001 Ad26.COV2.S trial arm that included the donor. Findings of the study overall: Spike-specific TCR breadth was greater in vaccine than placebo recipients.

Germline lookup yields CDR1 KGHSH and CDR2 LQKENI. CDR3 length: 15 amino acids. Trimming removed 4 bases at V and 7 bases at J, with 17 bases between. Worth noting for this clone: Its antigen is still unknown.

Treatment given: around 19 received Ad26.COV2.S at low or high dose, single or two shots; 5 received placebo; per-sample allocation not given. Samples were taken on day 63 after the first vaccine or placebo injection. Assay used: immunoSEQ multiplex PCR; TCRdb lists only in-frame clones, some missing. The sample contains about 420,000 clones, 88% of which appear only once. This specimen was peripheral blood, taken in a trial of Ad26.COV2.S vaccine versus placebo. This TCR was sampled from a person aged 18-65 years who received the Ad26.COV2.S COVID-19 vaccine or a placebo. The chain recombines TRBV18 with TRBJ2-1; D is ambiguous. The CDR3 DNA follows: TGTGCCAGCTCACTTGACACCCCTCTAAGGAATGAGCAGTTCTTC. Amino acids: CASSLDTPLRNEQFF.